A single sample is the source of the 26 T cell receptor beta chains below, sequenced in a study of Graves' ophthalmopathy and Graves' hyperthyroidism. Amplification of the TCR beta CDR3 regions used RNA transcripts (as template). First-round RT-PCR used HTBI primers; second-round multiplex PCR followed. TCRdb re-analysed the multiplex PCR reads in MiXCR, keeping a single row per CDR3 protein. In the table there are about 500,000 distinct CDR3 sequences, roughly 39% of which are singletons. The material sequenced was peripheral blood or thyroid tissue (not recorded which). Receptors were obtained from an adult man with Graves' hyperthyroidism.

This clonotype was seen a handful of times. This rearrangement joins TRBV7-2 to TRBJ2-7; 11 nucleotides line up with TRBD2. V was pared by 5 bases and J by 2 bases, with 23 bases of the junction left unmatched. The CDR3 contains 21 residues. Per germline, CDR1 SGHTA and CDR2 FQGNSA. CDR3: CASSRGQFSSSGGPATYEQYF. In nucleotides, the CDR3 is TGTGCCAGCAGCAGGGGACAGTTCTCTTCTAGCGGGGGGCCCGCCACCTACGAGCAGTACTTC.

On this clonotype: One end of the junction fails to match germline, which may point to a read error. This sequence joins TRBV10-3 and TRBJ2-6, with 9 bases that match TRBD1. The CDR3 extends over 14 amino acids. The germline CDR1 and CDR2 sequences are ENHRY and SYGVKD. The CDR3 region has the DNA TGTGCCATCAGTGAGGTACAGGGGGCGGTCACTGAAGCTTTC. Its translation is CAISEVQGAVTEAF.

This clonotype was detected many times. This chain links TRBV5-6 with TRBJ1-1; D possibly corresponds to TRBD1 (6 bases). Germline V CDR1 and CDR2: SGHDT, YYEEEE. Trimming cost V 4 bases and J 11 bases, with 18 bases left between them. The CDR3 extends over 13 amino acids. The CDR3 nucleotides are TGTGCCAGCAGCGTATCTAGGGGGGCTGCTGCTTTCTTT. Its protein is CASSVSRGAAAFF.

The sample holds many counts of this clonotype. The chain uses TRBV6-6 and TRBJ2-7; possible D gene TRBD2, 5 bases. V lost 7 bases and J 6 bases, leaving 19 bases between the germline ends. This CDR3 has 14 amino acids. Per the germline V gene, CDR1 is MNHNY and CDR2 is SVGAGI (reference sequence). This chain's CDR3 is CASTAVLGAGEQYF. CDR3 nucleotide sequence: TGTGCCAGCACCGCCGTACTGGGAGCTGGCGAGCAGTACTTC.

This sequence joins TRBV5-1 and TRBJ1-4; 7 nucleotides match TRBD1. In germline, CDR1 is SGHRS, CDR2 YFSETQ. This CDR3 spans 14 amino acids. V lost 4 bases to trimming and J lost 8 bases; unmatched junction nucleotides: 8. This CDR3 reads CASSAQGGGEKLFF. The CDR3 DNA reads TGCGCCAGCAGCGCTCAGGGGGGTGGGGAAAAACTGTTTTTT.

With regard to this clonotype: Possible read error: a much larger clone is one base away. This rearrangement joins TRBV25-1 to TRBJ2-7, with a weak D call TRBD1 (5 bases). The V and J ends lost 6 bases and 5 bases respectively, with 14 bases between them. Germline assignment: CDR1 MGHDK and CDR2 SYGVNS. CDR3 length: 13 amino acids. DNA for the CDR3: TGTGCCAGCAGGCCTAGTAGGGGTCACGAGCAGTACTTC. It specifies CASRPSRGHEQYF.

This clonotype has at least ten counts. This chain uses TRBV4-1 with TRBJ2-2; D gene unclear. The CDR3 loop spans 13 amino acids. Trimming took off 4 bases at V and 6 bases at J, with 9 bases between the two ends. Germline V gene lookup returns CDR1 MGHRA and CDR2 YSYEKL. For the CDR3, the DNA is TGCGCCAGCAGCCCAACTCTAGCCGGGGAGCTGTTTTTT. Amino acid sequence: CASSPTLAGELFF.

The gene calls are TRBV10-1 and TRBJ2-1, with 8 bases that match TRBD2. V was pared by 2 bases and J by 8 bases, with 8 bases of the junction left unmatched. The CDR3 extends over 15 amino acids. Germline V gives CDR1 WNHNN, CDR2 SYGVQD (reference sequence). The CDR3 reads CASSERRGGLDEQFF. CDR3 nucleotide sequence: TGCGCCAGCAGTGAGCGTCGGGGGGGACTCGATGAGCAGTTCTTC.

As concerns this clonotype: With a much larger clone just one base away, this may be a read error. The J gene is TRBJ1-1, the V gene TRBV12-3 or TRBV12-4; weak D call: TRBD1 (6 bases). The CDR3 length is 14 residues. V was cut by 6 bases and J by 7 bases, with 18 bases left in between. The CDR3 is CASSATGRAGEAFF. The CDR3 coding sequence is TGTGCCAGCAGCGCAACAGGGAGGGCAGGTGAAGCTTTCTTT.

This chain joins TRBV10-3 and TRBJ1-2; D is possibly TRBD1 (6 bases). This CDR3 is built from 13 residues. V was cut by 3 bases and J by 5 bases, with 10 bases left in between. The V gene's germline CDR1 is ENHRY and CDR2 SYGVKD. The CDR3 spells CAISDGDTYGYTF. The CDR3 coding sequence is TGTGCCATCAGTGATGGGGACACTTATGGCTACACCTTC.

This clonotype was picked up a small number of times. J is TRBJ1-5 and V is TRBV5-5; weak D call: TRBD1 (6 bases). This CDR3 spans 13 amino acids. V was clipped by 5 bases and J by 7 bases, with 13 bases between them. The V gene's germline CDR1 is SGHKS and CDR2 YYEKEE (reference sequence). The CDR3 sequence is CASSEQGGQPQHF. Written as DNA, the CDR3 is TGTGCCAGCAGTGAACAGGGAGGGCAGCCCCAGCATTTT.

The chain joins TRBV29-1 to TRBJ2-6; 10 positions agree with TRBD2. Trimming at V came to 4 bases and at J to 2 bases, leaving 11 bases not matched to a gene. The V gene's germline CDR1 is SQVTM and CDR2 ANQGSEA. This CDR3 spans 18 amino acids. The CDR3 loop reads CSVVLAGIVATGANVLTF. The CDR3 DNA reads as TGCAGCGTTGTACTAGCGGGAATAGTTGCTACTGGGGCCAACGTCCTGACTTTC.

The gene calls are TRBV29-1 and TRBJ2-1; no definite D call. V was pared by 0 bases and J by 2 bases, with 8 bases between. CDR1 and CDR2 from the germline V gene are SQVTM and ANQGSEA. CDR3 length: 14 amino acids. The CDR3: CSVEEVGTYNEQFF. The CDR3 nucleotides are TGCAGCGTTGAAGAAGTGGGAACCTACAATGAGCAGTTCTTC.

This clonotype was picked up many times. J is TRBJ2-2 and V is TRBV2, with D tentatively TRBD1 (6 bases). Germline assignment: CDR1 SNHLY and CDR2 FYNNEI. V lost 11 bases to trimming and J lost 4 bases, with 11 bases between them. The CDR3 is made up of 12 amino acids. CDR3 DNA sequence: TGTGCCCCGAACAGGGCCACCGGGGAGCTGTTTTTT. This sequence encodes CAPNRATGELFF.

This clonotype was detected only a few times. The genes are TRBV6-5 and TRBJ2-7; D is uncertain. Trimming cost V 2 bases and J 3 bases, with 8 bases left between them. The CDR3 is made up of 13 amino acids. Germline assignment: CDR1 MNHEY and CDR2 SVGAGI. The CDR3 DNA sequence: TGTGCCAGCAGTTACGAGAAGGGCTACGAGCAGTACTTC. This translates into CASSYEKGYEQYF.

The chain employs TRBV29-1 and TRBJ1-3; D gene uncertain. This CDR3 is 11 amino acids long. V was shortened by 0 bases and J by 4 bases, with 1 base between the two germline ends. CDR1 and CDR2 from the germline V gene are SQVTM and ANQGSEA. CDR3 loop: CSVEEGNTIYF. In nucleotides, the CDR3 is TGCAGCGTTGAAGAGGGAAACACCATATATTTT. The full variable domain, rest sourced from reference TRBV29-1 and TRBJ1-3, is SAVISQKPSRDICQRGTSLTIQCQVDSQVTMMFWYRQQPGQSLTLIATANQGSEATYESGFVIDKFPISRPNLTFSTLTVSNMSPEDSSIYLCSVEEGNTIYFGEGSWLTVV.

At least ten counts were recorded for this clonotype. The chain links TRBV19 to TRBJ2-2; TRBD1 aligns across 9 bases. This CDR3 is built from 17 residues. The germline CDR1 and CDR2 sequences are LNHDA and SQIVND (reference sequence). After removal of 5 bases from V and 0 bases from J, the junction contained 7 bases not matched to a gene. The CDR3 protein is CASSFGQGTANTGELFF. The CDR3 coding sequence is TGTGCCAGTAGTTTTGGACAGGGGACCGCGAACACCGGGGAGCTGTTTTTT.

The chain carries TRBV28 and TRBJ1-1; D gene unclear. Germline V lookup: CDR1 MDHEN, CDR2 SYDVKM. Trimming stripped 1 base from V and 0 bases from J, with 9 bases between. The CDR3 contains 15 residues. DNA for the CDR3: TGTGCCAGCAGTTTATTTTGGGGAATGAACACTGAAGCTTTCTTT. Amino acids: CASSLFWGMNTEAFF.

At least ten counts were recorded for this clonotype. The chain uses TRBV24-1 and TRBJ1-5; no reliable D call. Trimming removed 6 bases at V and 2 bases at J, with 4 bases between. The V gene's germline CDR1 is KGHDR and CDR2 SFDVKD. CDR3 length: 12 amino acids. The CDR3 bases are TGTGCCACCAGTCGCGGCAATCAGCCCCAGCATTTT. Translation gives CATSRGNQPQHF.

The genes are TRBV29-1 and TRBJ2-2; D possibly corresponds to TRBD1 (5 bases). CDR1 and CDR2 from the germline V gene are SQVTM and ANQGSEA. The CDR3 runs to 14 residues. V lost 8 bases and J 0 bases, leaving 13 bases between the germline ends. This CDR3 is CSLVWGPNTGELFF. The CDR3 nucleotides are TGCAGCCTAGTCTGGGGCCCGAACACCGGGGAGCTGTTTTTT.

The V and J genes are TRBV5-1 and TRBJ2-5, with D possibly matching TRBD2 (5 bases). V lost 0 bases to trimming and J lost 5 bases, with 14 bases between them. CDR3 length equals 15 residues. Germline V CDR1 and CDR2: SGHRS, YFSETQ. The CDR3 region has the DNA TGCGCCAGCAGCTTGGCTAGTCCGGGGTCTGAGACCCAGTACTTC. It codes for CASSLASPGSETQYF. The full variable domain, its missing parts supplied by reference TRBV5-1 and TRBJ2-5, is KAGVTQTPRYLIKTRGQQVTLSCSPISGHRSVSWYQQTPGQGLQFLFEYFSETQRNKGNFPGRFSGRQFSNSRSEMNVSTLELGDSALYLCASSLASPGSETQYFGPGTRLLVL.

This clonotype was detected once. A much larger clonotype is one base distant, so this may be a read error. CDR3 coding DNA: TGTGCCAGCAGCTTAGCGGCTGCCTACGAGCAGCACTTC. It specifies CASSLAAAYEQHF. V is TRBV7-6 and J is TRBJ2-7; no reliable D call. Germline CDR1 SGHVS, CDR2 FNYEAQ. This CDR3 has 13 residues.

The CDR3 bases are TGCAGTGCTAGCGGCCCCAGCTACAATGAGCAGTTCTTC. It is translated as CSASGPSYNEQFF. The chain couples TRBV20-1 to TRBJ2-1; D not resolved. CDR3 length equals 13 residues. Trimming removed 3 bases at V and 3 bases at J, with 9 bases between. CDR1 and CDR2 from the germline V gene are DFQATT and SNEGSKA (reference sequence).

Ten or more counts support this clonotype. The gene calls are TRBV6-5 and TRBJ1-2; 9 bases map to TRBD1. Germline V gene data show CDR1 as MNHEY and CDR2 as SVGAGI. This CDR3 has 16 amino acids. Germline trimming cut 5 bases from V and 7 bases from J; bases unmatched to any gene: 14. The CDR3 sequence: CASSRADRGSGFGYTF. As DNA, the CDR3 is TGTGCCAGCAGTCGAGCGGACAGGGGTTCGGGATTTGGCTACACCTTC.

Points on this clonotype: A read error is possible here, since a much larger clone lies one base away. This sequence joins TRBV20-1 and TRBJ2-5; TRBD2 agrees at 13 bases. Per germline, CDR1 DFQATT and CDR2 SNEGSKA (reference sequence). There are 16 residues in the CDR3. CDR3 sequence (DNA): TGCAGTGCCACCGGGACTAGCGGGAAATTACAAGGGACCCAGTACTTC. Translated: CSATGTSGKLQGTQYF.

The sample holds many counts of this clonotype. The junction shows a germline mismatch at one end, possibly a read error. The V and J genes are TRBV10-3 and TRBJ2-2, with D perhaps TRBD1 (6 bases). From germline, CDR1 is ENHRY and CDR2 SYGVKD. CDR3 length: 13 residues. CDR3 coding DNA: TGTGCCATCAGGGGGGACAACACTGGGGAGCTGTTTTTT. Protein: CAIRGDNTGELFF.